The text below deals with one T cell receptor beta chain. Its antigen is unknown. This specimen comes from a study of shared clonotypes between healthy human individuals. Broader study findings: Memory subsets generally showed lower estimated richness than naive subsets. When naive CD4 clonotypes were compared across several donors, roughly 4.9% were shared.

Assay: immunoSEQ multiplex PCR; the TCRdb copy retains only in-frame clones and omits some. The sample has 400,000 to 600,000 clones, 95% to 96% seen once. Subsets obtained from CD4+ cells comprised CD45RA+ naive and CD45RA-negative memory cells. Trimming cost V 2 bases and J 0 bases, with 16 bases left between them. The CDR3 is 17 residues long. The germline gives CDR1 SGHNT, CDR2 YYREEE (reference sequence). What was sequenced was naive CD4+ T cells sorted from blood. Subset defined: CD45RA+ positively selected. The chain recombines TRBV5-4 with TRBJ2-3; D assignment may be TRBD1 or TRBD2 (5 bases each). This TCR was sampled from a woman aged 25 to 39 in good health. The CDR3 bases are TGTGCCAGCAGCTTCGGGACCGGGAAGCGGAGCACAGATACGCAGTATTTT. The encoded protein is CASSFGTGKRSTDTQYF.